Sequencing of this T cell receptor beta chain was carried out in a study of blood T cells in healthy people across ages. Study-level points and caveats: Unsorted PBMCs ruled out conclusive naive versus antigen-experienced comparison. Naive CD4+ cell counts and diversity both ran higher in long-lived than in aged donors.

This clonotype was detected many times. Its antigen is unknown. Trimming removed 5 bases from V and 4 bases from J; junction bases left unmatched: 7. There are 14 residues in the CDR3. Germline lookup yields CDR1 DFQATT and CDR2 SNEGSKA (reference sequence). The second PCR ran about 6 to 11 cycles with a sample-barcoded 5' primer and J-beta primers. Each cDNA molecule was tagged by a template-switch adaptor with 12 random nucleotides. TCRdb reprocessed the 5' RACE reads via MiXCR and lists one record per CDR3 protein. Here the sample spans some 940,000 distinct CDR3 sequences, roughly 28% being singletons. These data also featured in a second study, about T cells of mothers and their children.

This clonotype originated in a woman aged 40 to 49 in good health. The rearrangement uses TRBV20-1 and TRBJ2-7; 11 bases are shared with TRBD1. Material for sequencing was blood. CDR3 coding DNA: TGCAGTGCTTCTTTGGGGACAGGGGGATACGAGCAGTACTTC. Translated: CSASLGTGGYEQYF.